This T cell receptor (beta chain) emerged from a study of blood T cells in healthy people across ages. Study outcomes and limitations: Diversity figures derived from one million T cells were judged to underestimate the true value.

Then a second PCR, running roughly 7 to 11 cycles, was carried out with a sample-barcoded 5' primer and a J-beta primer mix. From the 5' RACE reads, TCRdb called clonotypes with MiXCR, one entry per CDR3 protein. The sample holds 1,800,000 or so distinct CDR3 sequences, about two fifths seen once. About this clonotype: The antigen is unknown.

Sequencing was carried out using blood. This TCR was recovered from a human donor in good health.

Here the CDR3 reads CASSSTRDYTDTQYF. The CDR3 nucleotides are TGTGCCAGCAGCTCTACCCGGGACTACACAGATACGCAGTATTTT. The rearrangement uses TRBV12-3 or TRBV12-4 and TRBJ2-3; TRBD2 matches 7 bases. The J segment lost 2 bases and the V segment lost 6 bases, leaving 8 bases of the junction unmatched. The CDR3 length is 15 residues.